This is a list of T cell receptor beta chains from one sample in a study of CD8 T cells in Susac syndrome. Each CDR3 protein is one row after TCRdb ran MiXCR on the immunoSEQ multiplex PCR reads. The repertoire holds hundreds of thousands of distinct CDR3 sequences, about 94% seen once, with roughly 0.072% in the top ten. The specimen was CD4+ T cells from PBMCs. These receptors were taken from a human donor with multiple sclerosis. Both conserved end residues are part of each CDR3. The D gene is left open where the match is weak. Size is omitted from some rows. Given values are once, few, many or a class for expanded clones.

CDR3 length,J gene,D gene,clone size,V gene,CDR3 DNA,CDR3 protein
13,TRBJ1-5,-,-,TRBV24-1,TGTGCCACCCAGCACACTAGCAATCAGCCCCAGCATTTT,CATQHTSNQPQHF
18,TRBJ2-2,TRBD2,-,TRBV4-2,TGTGCCAGCAGCCAAGAGCTCTGGGCGGGAGTTGGTGGCGGGGAGCTGTTTTTT,CASSQELWAGVGGGELFF
14,TRBJ2-3,TRBD1,once,TRBV20-1,TGCAGTGCCGGCCCCAGGGGGAACACAGATACGCAGTATTTT,CSAGPRGNTDTQYF
11,TRBJ1-5,-,once,TRBV19,TGTGCCAGTAGACTTGGGGGGCCCCAGCATTTT,CASRLGGPQHF
12,TRBJ1-2,-,-,TRBV18,TGTGCCAGCTCTGGGGGAGACTATGGCTACACCTTC,CASSGGDYGYTF
15,TRBJ1-5,-,-,TRBV19,TGTGCCAGTAGCTCTTCTGGGGTGAGCAATCAGCCCCAGCATTTT,CASSSSGVSNQPQHF
16,TRBJ2-2,TRBD1,few,TRBV3-1,TGTGCCAGCAGCCAGCCAGGGGGCGGTGGGACCGGGGAGCTGTTTTTT,CASSQPGGGGTGELFF
14,TRBJ2-5,-,-,TRBV24-1,TGTGCCACCAGTGACACGCTCCCCACGGAGACCCAGTACTTC,CATSDTLPTETQYF
14,TRBJ2-7,TRBD1,-,TRBV19,TGTGCCAGTAGTCTCCCGGACAGGGCCGACGAGCAGTACTTC,CASSLPDRADEQYF
19,TRBJ1-1,-,-,TRBV19,TGTGCCAGTAGTCCCCTTAACGTAGGACGGCTAAGTAAGAACACTGAAGCTTTCTTT,CASSPLNVGRLSKNTEAFF
14,TRBJ2-3,-,-,TRBV29-1,TGCAGCGCTGGGGCCGACATTGCCACAGATACGCAGTATTTT,CSAGADIATDTQYF
18,TRBJ2-1,TRBD2,-,TRBV20-1,TGCAGTGCTAGTCCGCCTAGCGGGTTCCTCAGCTCCTACAATGAGCAGTTCTTC,CSASPPSGFLSSYNEQFF
17,TRBJ2-2,-,-,TRBV5-4,TGTGTCAGCAGCTTGGACCAGGGTTGGTTGAGCACCGGGGAGCTGTTTTTT,CVSSLDQGWLSTGELFF
15,TRBJ2-1,TRBD2,-,TRBV7-2,TGTGCCAGCAGCCGACCGGGGGGGGCCTACAATGAGCAGTTCTTC,CASSRPGGAYNEQFF
15,TRBJ1-2,TRBD1,-,TRBV24-1,TGTGCCACCAGTGATGGGCGGACAGGGGCCTATGGCTACACCTTC,CATSDGRTGAYGYTF
14,TRBJ2-3,TRBD1,few,TRBV7-2,TGTGCCAGCAGCACCGGACAGGGAACAGATACGCAGTATTTT,CASSTGQGTDTQYF
13,TRBJ2-2,-,once,TRBV4-1,TGCGCCAGCAGCCAAGGGGACGGGTTCAGGTTGTTTTTT,CASSQGDGFRLFF
15,TRBJ1-2,TRBD1,-,TRBV4-1,TGCGCCAGCAGCCAAACGGACAGGGTTGCCTATGGCTACACCTTC,CASSQTDRVAYGYTF
16,TRBJ2-2,-,-,TRBV5-4,TGTGCCAGCAGCCCCTGGAGGGGCCGGAACACCGGGGAGCTGTTTTTT,CASSPWRGRNTGELFF
14,TRBJ2-7,-,-,TRBV18,TGTGCCAGCTCACCAGCTGGCTATCCCTACGAGCAGTACTTC,CASSPAGYPYEQYF
14,TRBJ1-1,-,few,TRBV6-2/TRBV6-3,TGTGCCAGCAGTTACTCGAGGGTAAACACTGAAGCTTTCTTT,CASSYSRVNTEAFF
13,TRBJ2-7,-,-,TRBV3-1,TGTGCCAGCAGCCAGGACCCTGGTAGCGAGCAGTACTTC,CASSQDPGSEQYF
16,TRBJ1-2,-,-,TRBV3-1,TGTGCCAGCAGCCAAGATTGGGCCGTCCTGCGCGGGGGCTACACCTTC,CASSQDWAVLRGGYTF
15,TRBJ2-2,-,-,TRBV3-1,TGTGCCAGCAGCCAGAAATTGAGCGACACCGGGGAGCTGTTTTTT,CASSQKLSDTGELFF
14,TRBJ2-1,-,-,TRBV29-1,TGCAGCGTTGAACCCCAGAATTCCTACAATGAGCAGTTCTTC,CSVEPQNSYNEQFF
15,TRBJ2-1,TRBD1,-,TRBV24-1,TGTGCCACCAGTTGGTGGACAGGCGGTAGCTATGAGCAGTTCTTC,CATSWWTGGSYEQFF
16,TRBJ2-7,-,once,TRBV6-5,TGTGCCAGCAGTTACTCCCGCCCGGGACATTTCTACGAGCAGTACTTC,CASSYSRPGHFYEQYF
15,TRBJ2-5,-,-,TRBV2,TGTGCCAGCAGTGAAGAGCGTAGCGGCCAAGAGACCCAGTACTTC,CASSEERSGQETQYF
13,TRBJ2-5,-,-,TRBV12-3/TRBV12-4,TGTGCCAGCAGTTTAAGAAGGGGTGGTACCCAGTACTTC,CASSLRRGGTQYF
15,TRBJ1-5,-,-,TRBV9,TGTGCCAGCAGCGTAGGCGCGGGTGGCAATCAGCCCCAGCATTTT,CASSVGAGGNQPQHF
16,TRBJ2-6,-,-,TRBV6-4,TGTGCCAGCAGTCCAGGGAAAGGATCTGGGGCCAACGTCCTGACTTTC,CASSPGKGSGANVLTF
15,TRBJ1-1,-,-,TRBV3-1,TGTGCCAGCAGCCAAGATCTGGCGGCGAGGTCCGAAGCTTTCTTT,CASSQDLAARSEAFF
17,TRBJ2-1,TRBD2,-,TRBV7-2,TGTGCCAGCAGCCGGAATAGCGGGAGGGCCCCGAGCAATGAGCAGTTCTTC,CASSRNSGRAPSNEQFF
13,TRBJ1-1,TRBD1,-,TRBV20-1,TGCAGTGCAGAAGGGACAGGGGGCACTGAAGCTTTCTTT,CSAEGTGGTEAFF
17,TRBJ2-1,-,-,TRBV11-2,TGTGCCAGCAGCTTAGTAGTGGGAGTCCCTACTGGAAATGAGCAGTTCTTC,CASSLVVGVPTGNEQFF
16,TRBJ2-2,TRBD1,-,TRBV9,TGTGCCAGCAGCCCCCAGGGGGCGGCTAACACCGGGGAGCTGTTTTTT,CASSPQGAANTGELFF
13,TRBJ1-1,-,-,TRBV5-1,TGCGCCAGCAGCTCGGGTTTTAGGGGTGAAGCTTTCTTT,CASSSGFRGEAFF
13,TRBJ2-1,-,-,TRBV5-1,TGCGCCAGCAGCTTGCTAAGGACCAATGAGCAGTTCTTC,CASSLLRTNEQFF
14,TRBJ2-4,-,-,TRBV2,TGTGCCAGCAGGCACGAACAATCCAAAAACATTCAGTACTTC,CASRHEQSKNIQYF
15,TRBJ1-1,TRBD1,once,TRBV4-1,TGCGCCAGCAGCCAAGAGGGCAGGGGGATTGGGCGAGCTTTCTTT,CASSQEGRGIGRAFF
19,TRBJ2-3,TRBD2,-,TRBV6-7,TGTGCCAGCACCCTAGATAGCACTAGCGGGGGGGCTAGCACAGATACGCAGTATTTT,CASTLDSTSGGASTDTQYF
14,TRBJ1-1,-,-,TRBV15,TGTGCCACCAGCAGAGATGGTCTACAACCTGAAGCTTTCTTT,CATSRDGLQPEAFF
14,TRBJ2-1,TRBD2,-,TRBV24-1,TGTGCCACCGGGGGAGCGGGAGCTTGGAATGAGCAGTTCTTC,CATGGAGAWNEQFF
16,TRBJ2-5,-,-,TRBV12-3/TRBV12-4,TGTGCCAGCAGTCCGACGCCCACGGGCCCTCAAGAGACCCAGTACTTC,CASSPTPTGPQETQYF
14,TRBJ2-2,-,once,TRBV7-8,TGTGCCAGCAGCTTTCGCCCCAGTCCCCGGGAGCTGTTTTTT,CASSFRPSPRELFF
17,TRBJ1-1,-,-,TRBV7-6,TGTGCCAGCAGCTTAGGAGGTAGGGGGGCTGGTCACACTGAAGCTTTCTTT,CASSLGGRGAGHTEAFF
16,TRBJ2-5,TRBD1,-,TRBV19,TGTGCCAGTAGTATAGATTGGACAGGGGCCCTAAGGACCCAGTACTTC,CASSIDWTGALRTQYF
15,TRBJ2-2,-,-,TRBV7-2,TGTGCCAGCAGCTTAAGGGATGCCAGGACCGGGGAGCTGTTTTTT,CASSLRDARTGELFF
12,TRBJ1-4,-,-,TRBV4-2,TGTGCCAGCAACAGGGATAATGAAAAACTGTTTTTT,CASNRDNEKLFF
18,TRBJ2-1,TRBD2,-,TRBV29-1,TGCAGCGCCGGGGTGGCTAGCGGGAGGGCCAAGGCCTACAATGAGCAGTTCTTC,CSAGVASGRAKAYNEQFF
14,TRBJ1-3,TRBD1,-,TRBV5-6,TGTGCCAGCAGCCGGGGACAGAAGGGAAACACCATATATTTT,CASSRGQKGNTIYF
16,TRBJ2-3,TRBD2,once,TRBV6-5,TGTGCCAGCAGTTACCTAGCGGGAGCTTCTACAGATACGCAGTATTTT,CASSYLAGASTDTQYF
14,TRBJ1-2,-,-,TRBV19,TGTGCCAGTAGTAATTACACCAGACTCTATGGCTACACCTTC,CASSNYTRLYGYTF
15,TRBJ1-5,TRBD1,-,TRBV20-1,TGCAGTGCTTTGGACAGGATCTACGGCAATCAGCCCCAGCATTTT,CSALDRIYGNQPQHF
13,TRBJ2-1,-,once,TRBV4-1,TGCGCCAGCAGCCAAGATCAGGCGGGTGAGCAGTTCTTC,CASSQDQAGEQFF
14,TRBJ2-3,-,-,TRBV5-1,TGCGCCAGCAGCTTCCTGGGCAGTACAGATACGCAGTATTTT,CASSFLGSTDTQYF
11,TRBJ1-1,-,-,TRBV7-8,TGTGCCAGCAGCCTGCGAGCTGAAGCTTTCTTT,CASSLRAEAFF
16,TRBJ2-1,TRBD2,-,TRBV20-1,TGCAGTGCTAGAGATCAAAGCGGGAGATCCTACAATGAGCAGTTCTTC,CSARDQSGRSYNEQFF
12,TRBJ2-5,-,-,TRBV20-1,TGCAGTGCTAGAGGAACTTCAGAGACCCAGTACTTC,CSARGTSETQYF